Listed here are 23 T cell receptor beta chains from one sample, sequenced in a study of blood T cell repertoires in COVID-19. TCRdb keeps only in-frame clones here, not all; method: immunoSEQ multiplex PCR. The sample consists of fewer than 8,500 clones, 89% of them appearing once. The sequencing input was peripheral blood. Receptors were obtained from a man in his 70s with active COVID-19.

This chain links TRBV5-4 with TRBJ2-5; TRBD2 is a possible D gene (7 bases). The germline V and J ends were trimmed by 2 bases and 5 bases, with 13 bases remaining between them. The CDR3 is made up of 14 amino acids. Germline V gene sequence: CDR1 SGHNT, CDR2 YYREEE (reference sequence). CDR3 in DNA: TGTGCCAGCAGCTTAGGGGGGGGGCGTGAGACCCAGTACTTC. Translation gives CASSLGGGRETQYF.

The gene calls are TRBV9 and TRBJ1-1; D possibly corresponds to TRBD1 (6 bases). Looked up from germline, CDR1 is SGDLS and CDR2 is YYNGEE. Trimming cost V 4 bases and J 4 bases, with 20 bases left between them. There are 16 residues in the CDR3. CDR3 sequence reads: CASSPHEGEGSTEAFF. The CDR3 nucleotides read TGTGCCAGCAGCCCCCATGAGGGGGAAGGGAGCACTGAAGCTTTCTTT.

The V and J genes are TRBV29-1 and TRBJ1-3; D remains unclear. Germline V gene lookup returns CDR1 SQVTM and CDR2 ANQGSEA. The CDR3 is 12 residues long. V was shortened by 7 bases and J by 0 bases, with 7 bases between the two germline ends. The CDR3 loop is CSGRDSGNTIYF. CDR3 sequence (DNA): TGCAGCGGACGGGACTCTGGAAACACCATATATTTT. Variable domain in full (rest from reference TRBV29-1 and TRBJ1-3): SAVISQKPSRDICQRGTSLTIQCQVDSQVTMMFWYRQQPGQSLTLIATANQGSEATYESGFVIDKFPISRPNLTFSTLTVSNMSPEDSSIYLCSGRDSGNTIYFGEGSWLTVV.

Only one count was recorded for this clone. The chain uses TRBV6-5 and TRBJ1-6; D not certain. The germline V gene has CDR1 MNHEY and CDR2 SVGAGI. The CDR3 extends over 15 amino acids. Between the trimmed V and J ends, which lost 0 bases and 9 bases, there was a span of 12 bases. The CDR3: CASSYSDTGGSPLHF. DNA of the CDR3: TGTGCCAGCAGTTACTCCGACACGGGAGGTTCACCCCTCCACTTT.

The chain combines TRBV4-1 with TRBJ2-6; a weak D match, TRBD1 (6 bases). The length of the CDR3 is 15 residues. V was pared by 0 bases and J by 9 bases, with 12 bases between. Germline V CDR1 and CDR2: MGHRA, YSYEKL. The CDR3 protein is CASSQETGPDNVLTF. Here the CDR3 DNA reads TGCGCCAGCAGCCAAGAGACAGGCCCGGACAACGTCCTGACTTTC.

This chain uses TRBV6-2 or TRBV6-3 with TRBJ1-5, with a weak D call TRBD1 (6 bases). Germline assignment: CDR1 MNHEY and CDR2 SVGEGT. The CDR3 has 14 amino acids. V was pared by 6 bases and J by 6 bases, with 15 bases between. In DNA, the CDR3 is TGTGCCAGCAGCTCGGGACATTATATTCAGCCCCAGCATTTT. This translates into CASSSGHYIQPQHF.

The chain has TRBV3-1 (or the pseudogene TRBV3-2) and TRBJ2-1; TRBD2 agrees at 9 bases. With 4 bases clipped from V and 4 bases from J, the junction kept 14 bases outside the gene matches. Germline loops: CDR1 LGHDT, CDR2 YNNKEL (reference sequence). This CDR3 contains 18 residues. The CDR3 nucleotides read TGTGCCAGCAGCCCATCGAGGGGGCGGGGGGGCCGTTACAATGAGCAGTTCTTC. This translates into CASSPSRGRGGRYNEQFF.

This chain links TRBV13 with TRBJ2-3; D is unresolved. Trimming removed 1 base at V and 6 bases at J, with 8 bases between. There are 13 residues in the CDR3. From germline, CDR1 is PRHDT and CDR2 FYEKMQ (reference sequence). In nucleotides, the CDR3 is TGTGCCAGCAGCTTAGAGACAATGGATACGCAGTATTTT. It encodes CASSLETMDTQYF.

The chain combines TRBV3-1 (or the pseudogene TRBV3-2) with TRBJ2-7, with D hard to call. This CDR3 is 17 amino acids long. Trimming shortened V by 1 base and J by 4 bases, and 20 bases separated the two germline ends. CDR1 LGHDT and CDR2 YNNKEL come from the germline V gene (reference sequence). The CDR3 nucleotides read TGTGCCAGCAGCCAAGCTGCAGTAACCTCCAATTTTTACGAGCAGTACTTC. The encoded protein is CASSQAAVTSNFYEQYF.

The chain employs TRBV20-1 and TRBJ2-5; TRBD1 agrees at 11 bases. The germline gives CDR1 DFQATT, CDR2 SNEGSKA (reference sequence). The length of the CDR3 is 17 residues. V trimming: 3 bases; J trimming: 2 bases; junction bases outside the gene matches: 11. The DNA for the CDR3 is TGCAGTGCTAGTCTAGGGACAGGGGGACTACTACAAGAGACCCAGTACTTC. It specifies CSASLGTGGLLQETQYF.

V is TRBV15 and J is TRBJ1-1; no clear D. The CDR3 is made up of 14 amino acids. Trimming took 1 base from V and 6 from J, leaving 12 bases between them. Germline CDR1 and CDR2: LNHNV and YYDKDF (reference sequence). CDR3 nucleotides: TGTGCCACCAGCAGAGGGGAGGAGTGGGCTGAAGCTTTCTTT. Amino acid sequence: CATSRGEEWAEAFF.

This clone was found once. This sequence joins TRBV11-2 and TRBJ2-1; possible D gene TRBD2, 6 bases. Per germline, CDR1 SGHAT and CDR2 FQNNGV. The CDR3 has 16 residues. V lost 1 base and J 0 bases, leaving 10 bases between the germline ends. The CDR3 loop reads CASSLVWRGSYNEQFF. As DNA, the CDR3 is TGTGCCAGCAGCTTAGTATGGAGGGGCTCCTACAATGAGCAGTTCTTC.

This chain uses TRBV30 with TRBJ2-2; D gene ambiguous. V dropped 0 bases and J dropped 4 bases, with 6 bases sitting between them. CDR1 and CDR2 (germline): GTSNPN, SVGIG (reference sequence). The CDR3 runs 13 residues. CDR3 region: CAWSVWSTGELFF. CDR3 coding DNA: TGTGCCTGGAGTGTATGGAGCACCGGGGAGCTGTTTTTT.

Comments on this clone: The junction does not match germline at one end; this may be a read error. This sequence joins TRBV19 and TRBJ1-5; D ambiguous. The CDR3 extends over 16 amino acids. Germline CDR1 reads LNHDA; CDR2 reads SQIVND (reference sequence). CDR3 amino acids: CVSSIGGGHSNQPQHF. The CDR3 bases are TGTGTCAGTAGTATAGGAGGAGGGCATAGCAATCAGCCCCAGCATTTT.

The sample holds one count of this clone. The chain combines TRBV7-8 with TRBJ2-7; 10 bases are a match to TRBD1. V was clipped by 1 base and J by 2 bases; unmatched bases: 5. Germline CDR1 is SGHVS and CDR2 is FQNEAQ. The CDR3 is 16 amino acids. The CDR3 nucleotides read TGTGCCAGCAGCTTAGGTTCGACAGGGGGCGCCTACGAGCAGTACTTC. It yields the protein CASSLGSTGGAYEQYF.

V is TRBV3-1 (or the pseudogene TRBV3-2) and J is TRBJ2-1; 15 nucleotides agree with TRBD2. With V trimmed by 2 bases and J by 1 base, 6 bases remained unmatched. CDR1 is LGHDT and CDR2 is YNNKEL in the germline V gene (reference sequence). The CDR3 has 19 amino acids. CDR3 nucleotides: TGTGCCAGCAGCCAACACGGACTAGCGGGGGGGGGTTCCTACAATGAGCAGTTCTTC. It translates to CASSQHGLAGGGSYNEQFF.

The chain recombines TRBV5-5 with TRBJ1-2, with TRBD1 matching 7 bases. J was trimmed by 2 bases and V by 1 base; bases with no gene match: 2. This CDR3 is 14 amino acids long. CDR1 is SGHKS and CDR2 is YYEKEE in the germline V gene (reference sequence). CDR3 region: CASSLTGQNYGYTF. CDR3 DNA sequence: TGTGCCAGCAGCTTGACGGGACAGAACTATGGCTACACCTTC.

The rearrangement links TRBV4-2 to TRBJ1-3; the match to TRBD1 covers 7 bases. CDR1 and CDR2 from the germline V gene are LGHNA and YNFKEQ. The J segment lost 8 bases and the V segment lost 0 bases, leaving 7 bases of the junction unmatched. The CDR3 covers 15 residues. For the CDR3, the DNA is TGTGCCAGCAGCCAAGAGAGGGGGCAGGAGTACACCATATATTTT. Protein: CASSQERGQEYTIYF.

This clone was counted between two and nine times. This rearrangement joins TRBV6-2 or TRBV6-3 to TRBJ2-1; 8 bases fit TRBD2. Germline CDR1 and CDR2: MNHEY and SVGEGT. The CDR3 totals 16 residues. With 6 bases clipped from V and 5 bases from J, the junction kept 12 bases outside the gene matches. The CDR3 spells CASSRTSGGIDNEQFF. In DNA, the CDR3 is TGTGCCAGCAGCCGGACCTCGGGGGGGATCGACAATGAGCAGTTCTTC.

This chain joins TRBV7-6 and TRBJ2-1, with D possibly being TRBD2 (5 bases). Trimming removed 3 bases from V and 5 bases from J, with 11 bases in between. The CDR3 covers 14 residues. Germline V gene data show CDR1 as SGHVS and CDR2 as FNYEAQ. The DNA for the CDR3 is TGTGCCAGCAGCTTGGCAGGACTGAACAATGAGCAGTTCTTC. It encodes CASSLAGLNNEQFF.

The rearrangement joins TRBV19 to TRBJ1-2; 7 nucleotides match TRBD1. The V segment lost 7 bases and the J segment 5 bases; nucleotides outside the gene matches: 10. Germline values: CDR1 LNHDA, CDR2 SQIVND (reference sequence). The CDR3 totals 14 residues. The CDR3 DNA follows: TGTGCCAGTACCACCCCGACAGGGTCATATGGCTACACCTTC. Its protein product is CASTTPTGSYGYTF. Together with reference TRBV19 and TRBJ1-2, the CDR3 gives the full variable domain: DGGITQSPKYLFRKEGQNVTLSCEQNLNHDAMYWYRQDPGQGLRLIYYSQIVNDFQKGDIAEGYSVSREKKESFPLTVTSAQKNPTAFYLCASTTPTGSYGYTFGSGTRLTVV.

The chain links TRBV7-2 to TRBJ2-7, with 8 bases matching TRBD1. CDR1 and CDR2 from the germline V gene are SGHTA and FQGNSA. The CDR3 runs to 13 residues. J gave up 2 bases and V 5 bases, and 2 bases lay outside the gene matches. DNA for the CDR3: TGTGCCAGCAGCATACAGGGGGCCTACGAGCAGTACTTC. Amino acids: CASSIQGAYEQYF.

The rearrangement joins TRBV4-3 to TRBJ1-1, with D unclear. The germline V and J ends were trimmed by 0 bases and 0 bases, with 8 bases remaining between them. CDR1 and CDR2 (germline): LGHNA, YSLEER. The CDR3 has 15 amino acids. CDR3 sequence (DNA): TGCGCCAGCAGCCAAGAACGGGATTTGAACACTGAAGCTTTCTTT. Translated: CASSQERDLNTEAFF.